This T cell receptor beta chain was found in a study of blood T cell repertoires in COVID-19. The table lists this clone with a count of one. The data were produced by immunoSEQ multiplex PCR, yet TCRdb's version contains in-frame clones alone and is incomplete. This table holds about half a million clones, 70% to 90% found once. The sample taken for sequencing was peripheral blood. The receptor was derived from a human donor in a cohort sampled during active COVID-19.

The CDR3 protein is CGTGRNTEAFF. The DNA of the CDR3 is TGCGGCACCGGGAGGAACACTGAAGCTTTCTTT. The chain uses TRBV20-1 and TRBJ1-1; D gene unclear. This CDR3 region has 11 residues. CDR1 and CDR2 from the germline V gene are DFQATT and SNEGSKA (reference sequence).